Following are 9 T cell receptor beta chains from one sample sequenced in a study of shared clonotypes between healthy human individuals. Generated by immunoSEQ multiplex PCR, the TCRdb table keeps only in-frame clones and is missing some. The sample shows 2 million to 3 million clones, 93% of them seen only once. The specimen sequenced was naive CD4+ T cells from PBMCs. As for subset: CD45RA+ positively selected. The origin of the receptors is a man aged 18 to 30 in good health. Some clones in this sample may be carry-over from other donors' samples.

This clone was observed a single time. The V and J genes are TRBV21-1 and TRBJ1-3. TRBV21-1 is a known pseudogene. The CDR3 has 15 residues. CDR3 nucleotides: TGTGCCAGCAGCAAAGCGAGGGCAGGTGGAAACACCATATATTTT. Translating gives CASSKARAGGNTIYF.

The gene calls are TRBV29-1 and TRBJ2-3; no clear D gene. V shed 4 bases and J shed 1 base, with 15 bases lying between them. The germline V gene has CDR1 SQVTM and CDR2 ANQGSEA. This CDR3 comprises 15 residues. The CDR3 region is CSVASTLPGTDTQYF. The CDR3 nucleotides read TGCAGCGTTGCATCCACACTCCCTGGCACAGATACGCAGTATTTT.

The CDR3 sequence: CASSSLVEGGSTDTQYF. The CDR3 DNA sequence: TGTGCCAGCAGTTCCCTCGTTGAGGGGGGGAGCACAGATACGCAGTATTTT. The chain couples TRBV28 to TRBJ2-3, with a possible D match to TRBD2 (7 bases). This CDR3 has 17 amino acids. The germline V gene encodes CDR1 MDHEN and CDR2 SYDVKM. V was pared by 4 bases and J by 0 bases, with 17 bases between.

The chain uses TRBV4-2 and TRBJ1-4; no firm D call. This CDR3 comprises 13 residues. V lost 4 bases and J 7 bases, leaving 10 bases between the germline ends. Germline CDR1 reads LGHNA; CDR2 reads YNFKEQ. As DNA, the CDR3 is TGTGCCAGCAGCCCGCCGAAGGGTGAAAAACTGTTTTTT. Translation gives CASSPPKGEKLFF.

This clone was seen only once. The chain joins TRBV28 to TRBJ2-7, with a possible D match to TRBD1 (5 bases). Per germline, CDR1 MDHEN and CDR2 SYDVKM. CDR3 length: 15 residues. The V gene lost 7 bases and the J gene lost 4 bases, with 20 bases spanning the gap. CDR3 sequence (DNA): TGTGCCAGCAATACCCTCGGCCAGGGCGCGTACGAGCAGTACTTC. Translation: CASNTLGQGAYEQYF.

To note about this clone: The same CDR3 can be traced to other DNA sequences in this sample. The V gene is TRBV7-3, the J gene TRBJ2-6; D is undetermined. V was clipped by 3 bases and J by 2 bases, with 5 bases between them. Germline V gene data show CDR1 as SGHTA and CDR2 as FQGTGA. This CDR3 region has 14 residues. The CDR3 here is CASSFRPGANVLTF. The DNA for the CDR3 is TGTGCCAGCAGCTTTCGGCCTGGGGCCAACGTCCTGACTTTC.

The chain couples TRBV28 to TRBJ2-1; D is undetermined. Germline V gene sequence: CDR1 MDHEN, CDR2 SYDVKM. V lost 6 bases and J lost 6, with 9 bases in between. The CDR3 has 12 amino acids. In DNA form, the CDR3 reads TGTGCCAGCAGACTTAGGTTCAATGAGCAGTTCTTC. This sequence encodes CASRLRFNEQFF.

The CDR3 coding sequence is TGTGCCAGCAGCTCTGGGACAGGCGGAGAGACCCAGTACTTC. This encodes CASSSGTGGETQYF. The genes are TRBV7-2 and TRBJ2-5, with TRBD1 identical over 8 bases. The junction had 5 bases not matched to a gene; V was cut back by 4 bases and J by 4 bases. Germline assignment: CDR1 SGHTA and CDR2 FQGNSA. The CDR3 spans 14 residues.

The CDR3 bases are TGCGCCAGCGTATTAGCGCTCTACAATGAGCAGTTCTTC. It specifies CASVLALYNEQFF. The V call is TRBV10-2, the J call TRBJ2-1, with D maybe TRBD2 (5 bases). The germline V gene has CDR1 WSHSY and CDR2 SAAADI. V shed 8 bases and J shed 3 bases, with 11 bases lying between them. The CDR3 is 13 amino acids.